This TCR beta chain is drawn from a study of T-cell reconstitution after alpha-beta-depleted transplantation in children. This clonotype was seen ten or more times. Germline-derived CDR1 and CDR2 are DFQATT and SNEGSKA (reference sequence). This CDR3 contains 14 residues. The V end lost 2 bases, the J end lost 1 base, and 11 bases lay between the germline ends. Researchers prepared the TCRbeta library using unique molecular identifiers, the study reports. TCRdb reprocessed the PCR reads with MiXCR, giving one entry per CDR3 protein. The table includes about 110,000 distinct CDR3 sequences, around a tenth detected once.

V gene TRBV20-1 combines with J gene TRBJ2-5, with D possibly TRBD1 on 6 matching bases. The sample in question was PBMCs from the stem cell graft donor, obtained from the stem cell graft. The TCR sequence derives from a human donor who donated a stem cell graft to a child with acute lymphoblastic leukemia. CDR3 sequence: CSARLRGVQETQYF. CDR3 in DNA: TGCAGTGCTAGACTCAGGGGAGTCCAAGAGACCCAGTACTTC.